This T cell receptor (beta chain) was sequenced during a study of shared clonotypes between healthy human individuals (dated by TCRdb to 2019 to 2021). Turning to the overall study: Two women and a few men aged 18 to 49 years were included in the cohort. To estimate repertoire size and how much clonotype sharing occurs between individuals, the study deeply sequenced the blood TCR repertoires of several healthy adults. To increase sequencing depth and limit assay-specific biases, different laboratories used diverse techniques to prepare libraries and sequence TCR repertoires. Per donor, leukapheresis produced somewhere between about 0.94 and 9.5 billion PBMCs. Per donor, three plates each were used for CD4 naive and CD4 memory, two for CD8 naive, and one for CD8 memory. General study outcomes and caveats: The small number of donors limited the genetic and exposure-history diversity represented. Larger estimated clonotype richness was generally found for naive subsets than for memory subsets. Compared with non-shared clonotypes, clonotypes shared by all four sorted-subset donors had higher generation probabilities. When a handful of donors were compared, the shared fraction of clonotypes was roughly 5% for naive CD4, less than 4% for naive CD8, 2.3% for memory CD4, and roughly 0.43% for memory CD8. Incomplete sequencing was indicated by rarefaction of sorted-subset datasets, despite the large sequencing depth. Sampling was restricted to blood, and TCR repertoires in tissues likely differ from the TCR repertoires found in blood. Based on pairwise subsampling, the degree of clonotype sharing among donors was expected to be affected by sequencing depth.

This clone was seen only a few times. Its antigen target is currently unknown. Base qualities are missing; no much larger clone stands one base away. From its cysteine to its phenylalanine, the CDR3 spans 15 amino acids. Just the 45-base CDR3 DNA is kept, in frame starting at base 1. For this chain, trimming is 1 base at the V end and 5 bases at the J end, and the number of junction bases without a gene match is 4. Based on the germline V gene (reference sequence), the CDR1 and CDR2 sequences are GTSNPN and SVGIG. For the CD8 naive samples, CD45RO-negative cells were positively selected for CCR7, yielding a CD45RA+CCR7+ population from which TemRA cells were excluded. The donors were healthy, HIV-negative adults with no recently reported acute infections or vaccinations. Every donor was a Caucasian adult living in Nashville, Tennessee, USA. After blood collection by leukapheresis, PBMCs were isolated using Ficoll-Histopaque density gradient centrifugation and then cryopreserved in the vapor phase of liquid nitrogen. Analytical flow cytometry was used to check the purity and quantity of every magnetically sorted T cell population. Genomic DNA was isolated from every sorted fraction and measured by UV absorbance on a Nanodrop 2000c.

Using the deep immunoSEQ assay, TCR CDR3 regions were amplified from genomic DNA by multiplex PCR. Genomic DNA extracted from each cell subset was distributed evenly over all wells of several immunoSEQ 96-well plates, and each plate served as one replicate. For sorted subsets, about 0.2 ug genomic DNA, equal to 30,000 or so T cell genomes, was loaded into each replicate PCR. The purified libraries were quantified using a Qubit 3.0 fluorometer, sized with a Bioanalyzer 2100, and then quantified again using the KAPA Library Quantification kit. Each immunoSEQ 96-well plate was sequenced on its own single-read 150-cycle Illumina NextSeq 550 flow cell. The source study handled its data this way. Because the immunoSEQ output included only junctional sequences and no quality scores, the filtering could not be the same as the filtering used for full-length reads. To assign V/J genes and CDR3, sequences were annotated against IMGT germline references using PyIR, a Python wrapper for IgBLAST v1.9. Reads were removed for weak V/J assignments (E-value above 1e-6), missing CDR3, stop codons, out-of-frame junctions, or ambiguous translated residues. V3J clonotypes were defined as sequences sharing the same inferred V gene, J gene, and CDR3 amino acid sequence. Percentage overlap between repertoires was computed as shared unique clonotypes divided by the size of the smaller repertoire. RTK rarefaction, the Chao1 estimator, and Recon v2.1 estimates of unobserved clonotypes were used to assess repertoire richness. Generation probabilities were computed with OLGA for all TCRbeta clonotypes obtained by the gDNA method from several donors. In TCRdb, the immuneACCESS table is reduced to in-frame sequences with V and J assigned. These tables do not hold every clone; where another copy was compared, an unresolved V gene accounts for under half, and the others remain unexplained. V and J calls and clone size are copied from that table; D and trimming were computed from the DNA. The sample yields about 2 million clones; about 95% were counted once. The top ten clonotypes cover approximately 1.2% of the sample.

Source material: naive CD8+ T cells sorted from blood. The label giving this sample's cell subset or site can be read as: CD45RA+CCR7+. The receptor chain draws on TRBV30 and TRBJ2-2, with 10 central nucleotides matching TRBD2. The sequence came from a man aged 18 to 30 in good health. The DNA sequence is TGTGCCTGGAGTGAGCGGGAGGGCTGGACCGGGGAGCTGTTTTTT. This yields the protein CAWSEREGWTGELFF.